Each of the 32 T cell receptor beta chains below was sequenced from the same sample in a study of blood T cell repertoires in COVID-19 (dated by TCRdb to between 2020 and 2021). Preparation of the library involved the immunoSEQ multiplex PCR assay. This immuneACCESS table, as held by TCRdb, lists in-frame sequences with V and J called but not all clones. Of the missing ones, under half trace to an unresolved V gene in checked studies; the others have no known cause. For this sample there are 200,000 to 300,000 clones; roughly 86% appear just once. Approximately 9.8% of the sample belongs to the ten largest clones. The sample consisted of peripheral blood. These receptors came from a man between 35 and 55 years old who had recovered from COVID-19.

The chain has TRBV19 and TRBJ1-1; D is ambiguous. Germline V gene lookup returns CDR1 LNHDA and CDR2 SQIVND (reference sequence). The germline V and J ends were trimmed by 6 bases and 6 bases, with 17 bases remaining between them. This CDR3 comprises 14 residues. The DNA of the CDR3 is TGTGCCAGTAGAACAGAACCGGGGATGGCTGAAGCTTTCTTT. Its protein is CASRTEPGMAEAFF.

This clone has a handful of counts. This rearrangement joins TRBV6-5 to TRBJ1-1; 7 nucleotides agree with TRBD1. The CDR3 has 12 amino acids. Germline V lookup: CDR1 MNHEY, CDR2 SVGAGI. With V trimmed by 8 bases and J by 4 bases, 4 bases remained unmatched. CDR3 sequence (DNA): TGTGCCAGCCGACAGGGCGGCACTGAAGCTTTCTTT. Translated, it gives CASRQGGTEAFF.

The chain joins TRBV3-1 (or the pseudogene TRBV3-2) to TRBJ2-1; D is unresolved. Trimming cost V 6 bases and J 6 bases, with 12 bases left between them. The CDR3 loop spans 13 amino acids. From germline, CDR1 is LGHDT and CDR2 YNNKEL (reference sequence). CDR3 nucleotides: TGTGCCAGCAGTCCCTACCTCCTCAATGAGCAGTTCTTC. It translates to CASSPYLLNEQFF.

This chain connects TRBV11-2 to TRBJ2-2; TRBD1 matches at 10 bases. CDR1 SGHAT and CDR2 FQNNGV come from the germline V gene. V shed 2 bases, J shed 5 bases, and the junction held 2 bases outside the gene matches. The CDR3 spans 15 residues. CDR3 DNA sequence: TGTGCCAGCAGCTTATGGACAGGGGGAACCGGGGAGCTGTTTTTT. Translated, it gives CASSLWTGGTGELFF.

The chain has TRBV3-1 (or the pseudogene TRBV3-2) and TRBJ2-5; possibly TRBD1 for D (6 bases). This CDR3 has 17 residues. The V end lost 2 bases, the J end lost 0 bases, and 16 bases lay between the germline ends. In germline, CDR1 is LGHDT, CDR2 YNNKEL (reference sequence). The CDR3 DNA follows: TGTGCCAGCAGCCAAAAAAGGGGACATATGTACCAAGAGACCCAGTACTTC. Its protein is CASSQKRGHMYQETQYF.

The V call is TRBV27, the J call TRBJ2-1; D is perhaps TRBD1 (6 bases). Trimming shortened V by 6 bases and J by 7 bases, and 19 bases separated the two germline ends. This CDR3 region has 15 residues. Germline lookup yields CDR1 MNHEY and CDR2 SMNVEV (reference sequence). CDR3 loop: CASRPNRVKRNEQFF. CDR3 DNA: TGTGCCAGCAGACCTAACAGGGTTAAGAGGAATGAGCAGTTCTTC.

The chain is built from TRBV12-5 and TRBJ1-1; possible D gene TRBD1, 5 bases. The germline V and J ends were trimmed by 3 bases and 4 bases, with 12 bases remaining between them. Germline assignment: CDR1 LGHNT and CDR2 FRNRAP. CDR3 length: 14 amino acids. The DNA for the CDR3 is TGTGCTAGTGGTTTAGGCACAGGTTTCACTGAAGCTTTCTTT. Encoded protein: CASGLGTGFTEAFF.

V usage is TRBV12-3 or TRBV12-4 and J usage is TRBJ2-1; no clear D. The CDR3 runs to 11 residues. V was clipped by 6 bases and J by 8 bases, with 8 bases between them. CDR3 DNA: TGTGCCAGCAGAGTACGGGATGAGCAGTTCTTC. It yields the protein CASRVRDEQFF.

This chain joins TRBV19 and TRBJ1-5; D is possibly TRBD1 (6 bases). Trimming cost V 6 bases and J 2 bases, with 17 bases left between them. Germline V gene sequence: CDR1 LNHDA, CDR2 SQIVND (reference sequence). The CDR3 is 16 residues long. CDR3 in DNA: TGTGCCAGTAGCCCTAGGGGCAGGGGAGGCAATCAGCCCCAGCATTTT. This encodes CASSPRGRGGNQPQHF.

V usage is TRBV12-5 and J usage is TRBJ2-1; 7 bases are a match to TRBD1. This CDR3 comprises 12 residues. The V gene end was trimmed by 6 bases and the J gene end by 7 bases; junction bases not matched to a gene: 3. CDR1 is LGHNT, CDR2 FRNRAP, per germline. CDR3 DNA sequence: TGTGCTAGTGGCCCGGACAGGAATGAGCAGTTCTTC. This codes for CASGPDRNEQFF. The full variable domain, completed using reference TRBV12-5 and TRBJ2-1, is DARVTQTPRHKVTEMGQEVTMRCQPILGHNTVFWYRQTMMQGLELLAYFRNRAPLDDSGMPKDRFSAEMPDATLATLKIQPSEPRDSAVYFCASGPDRNEQFFGPGTRLTVL.

The V and J genes are TRBV7-9 and TRBJ1-2, with a possible D match to TRBD1 (5 bases). CDR1 is SEHNR, CDR2 FQNEAQ, per germline (reference sequence). This CDR3 spans 12 amino acids. Trimming left V 3 bases short and J 8 bases short, with 10 bases between. DNA for the CDR3: TGTGCCAGCAGCTTGGGGCCGGAAGGCTACACCTTC. It codes for CASSLGPEGYTF.

The chain joins TRBV7-8 to TRBJ1-1; unclear D gene. Trimming shortened V by 5 bases and J by 0 bases, and 7 bases separated the two germline ends. This CDR3 spans 13 amino acids. Germline values: CDR1 SGHVS, CDR2 FQNEAQ. The CDR3 bases are TGTGCCAGCAGCCAGGACTTGAACACTGAAGCTTTCTTT. This encodes CASSQDLNTEAFF.

The chain carries TRBV19 and TRBJ2-3; D is unclear. CDR3 length equals 13 residues. The germline V and J ends were trimmed by 4 bases and 5 bases, with 10 bases remaining between them. CDR1 and CDR2 from the germline V gene are LNHDA and SQIVND (reference sequence). CDR3 sequence: CASSTIALDTQYF. The CDR3 DNA reads TGTGCCAGTAGTACGATAGCACTAGATACGCAGTATTTT.

The rearrangement links TRBV9 to TRBJ1-2; TRBD1 matches at 8 bases. The length of the CDR3 is 15 residues. Germline CDR1 and CDR2: SGDLS and YYNGEE. The junction had 7 bases not matched to a gene; V was cut back by 0 bases and J by 6 bases. The CDR3 here is CASSVGGQANHGYTF. The CDR3 nucleotides are TGTGCCAGCAGCGTAGGGGGACAGGCGAACCATGGCTACACCTTC. Based on the CDR3 plus reference TRBV9 and TRBJ1-2, the full variable domain is DSGVTQTPKHLITATGQRVTLRCSPRSGDLSVYWYQQSLDQGLQFLIQYYNGEERAKGNILERFSAQQFPDLHSELNLSSLELGDSALYFCASSVGGQANHGYTFGSGTRLTVV.

The chain recombines TRBV30 with TRBJ2-1; 8 bases align to TRBD2. This CDR3 has 17 residues. Germline V gene data show CDR1 as GTSNPN and CDR2 as SVGIG (reference sequence). V shed 3 bases and J 0 bases; nucleotides not matched to a gene: 10. This CDR3 is CAWSWGLSGSSYNEQFF. For the CDR3, the DNA is TGTGCCTGGAGCTGGGGACTAAGCGGGAGCTCCTACAATGAGCAGTTCTTC. Using reference TRBV30 and TRBJ2-1 for the parts outside the CDR3, the full variable domain is SQTIHQWPATLVQPVGSPLSLECTVEGTSNPNLYWYRQAAGRGLQLLFYSVGIGQISSEVPQNLSASRPQDRQFILSSKKLLLSDSGFYLCAWSWGLSGSSYNEQFFGPGTRLTVL.

The rearrangement uses TRBV7-2 and TRBJ2-3, with 12 bases that match TRBD1. The CDR3 loop spans 16 amino acids. Germline CDR1 SGHTA, CDR2 FQGNSA. Trimming cost V 5 bases and J 6 bases; bases outside gene matches: 9. CDR3 bases: TGTGCCAGCAGCCCAATCCGGGACAGGGGGCGGGATACGCAGTATTTT. It is translated as CASSPIRDRGRDTQYF. The entire variable domain, with the rest obtained from reference TRBV7-2 and TRBJ2-3, is as follows: GAGVSQSPSNKVTEKGKDVELRCDPISGHTALYWYRQSLGQGLEFLIYFQGNSAPDKSGLPSDRFSAERTGGSVSTLTIQRTQQEDSAVYLCASSPIRDRGRDTQYFGPGTRLTVL.

The J gene is TRBJ1-1, the V gene TRBV9; 11 nucleotides line up with TRBD1. Germline V CDR1 and CDR2: SGDLS, YYNGEE. Unmatched junction bases numbered 3, after V lost 0 bases and J lost 5 bases. This CDR3 has 15 residues. CDR3 in DNA: TGTGCCAGCAGCGTAGTGGGGACAGGGGGAACTGAAGCTTTCTTT. Translated, it gives CASSVVGTGGTEAFF.

The V and J genes are TRBV3-1 (or the pseudogene TRBV3-2) and TRBJ1-4, with 10 bases aligning to TRBD1. The CDR3 totals 15 residues. V lost 4 bases and J lost 6; bases outside the gene matches: 5. Germline-derived CDR1 and CDR2 are LGHDT and YNNKEL (reference sequence). CDR3 residues: CASSLAGTGDEKLFF. CDR3 in DNA: TGTGCCAGCAGCCTCGCCGGGACAGGGGATGAAAAACTGTTTTTT.

The chain recombines TRBV6-5 with TRBJ1-2; 8 nucleotides match TRBD1. The junction had 2 bases not matched to a gene; V was cut back by 7 bases and J by 4 bases. The CDR3 spans 12 residues. Germline V lookup: CDR1 MNHEY, CDR2 SVGAGI. The CDR3 DNA reads as TGTGCCAGCACAGGGGGCGGCTATGGCTACACCTTC. Its protein product is CASTGGGYGYTF.

The chain uses TRBV12-3 or TRBV12-4 and TRBJ1-2, with D uncertain. This CDR3 region has 13 residues. V was cut by 7 bases and J by 8 bases, with 17 bases left in between. The CDR3 DNA is TGTGCCAGCATTCAAGCCCCCCTCGGGGGCTACACCTTC. It specifies CASIQAPLGGYTF.

V is TRBV13 and J is TRBJ1-1, with a tentative D call TRBD1 (6 bases). The V end was cut by 2 bases, the J end by 4 bases, with 14 bases between. The CDR3 covers 15 residues. Germline loops: CDR1 PRHDT, CDR2 FYEKMQ (reference sequence). CDR3 protein: CASSLRQVLSTEAFF. The CDR3 DNA reads TGTGCCAGCAGCTTACGACAGGTCCTGTCCACTGAAGCTTTCTTT.

This clone was detected only once. The J gene is TRBJ1-5, the V gene TRBV4-2; tentative D call: TRBD1 (6 bases). The CDR3 covers 16 residues. Germline CDR1 reads LGHNA; CDR2 reads YNFKEQ. Trimming stripped 1 base from V and 4 bases from J, with 14 bases between. CDR3 DNA: TGTGCCAGCAGCCAAGCGGACCAGGGGATGAATCAGCCCCAGCATTTT. Its protein is CASSQADQGMNQPQHF.

The chain combines TRBV7-2 with TRBJ2-2; weak D call: TRBD2 (6 bases). This CDR3 comprises 15 residues. The V end lost 6 bases, the J end lost 2 bases, and 13 bases lay between the germline ends. The germline V gene has CDR1 SGHTA and CDR2 FQGNSA. CDR3 residues: CASSPRRDNTGELFF. The CDR3 region has the DNA TGTGCCAGCAGTCCCCGGCGGGATAACACCGGGGAGCTGTTTTTT.

This clone was counted between two and nine times. The rearrangement joins TRBV5-8 to TRBJ2-2; TRBD1 agrees at 8 bases. CDR1 SGHTS and CDR2 YDEGEE come from the germline V gene. CDR3 length equals 16 residues. With 2 bases clipped from V and 2 bases from J, the junction kept 5 bases outside the gene matches. Here the CDR3 reads CASSFPRGPNTGELFF. The CDR3 DNA sequence: TGTGCCAGCAGCTTCCCCAGGGGGCCCAACACCGGGGAGCTGTTTTTT. Filled out from reference TRBV5-8 and TRBJ2-2, the complete variable domain reads EAGVTQSPTHLIKTRGQQATLRCSPISGHTSVYWYQQALGLGLQFLLWYDEGEERNRGNFPPRFSGRQFPNYSSELNVNALELEDSALYLCASSFPRGPNTGELFFGEGSRLTVL.

The J gene is TRBJ2-4, the V gene TRBV5-1; no clear D gene. CDR3 length: 13 amino acids. The V end was cut by 2 bases, the J end by 9 bases, with 12 bases between. The V gene's germline CDR1 is SGHRS and CDR2 YFSETQ. The CDR3 nucleotides are TGCGCCAGCAGCTTTGATCCCAGTCCCATTCAGTACTTC. This codes for CASSFDPSPIQYF.

The chain's CDR3 is CASSENWTGKIGGYTF. CDR3 DNA sequence: TGCGCCAGCAGCGAGAATTGGACAGGGAAGATAGGGGGCTACACCTTC. The rearrangement joins TRBV10-2 to TRBJ1-2, with 8 nucleotides matching TRBD1. Looked up from germline, CDR1 is WSHSY and CDR2 is SAAADI. The CDR3 loop spans 16 amino acids. V shed 6 bases and J 8 bases; nucleotides not matched to a gene: 17.

The rearrangement uses TRBV9 and TRBJ2-1; TRBD2 matches at 8 bases. Per the germline V gene, CDR1 is SGDLS and CDR2 is YYNGEE. This CDR3 is 18 amino acids long. The V segment lost 4 bases and the J segment 1 base; nucleotides outside the gene matches: 13. CDR3 in amino acids: CASSPGTRGGVSYNEQFF. As DNA, the CDR3 is TGTGCCAGCAGCCCGGGGACTAGGGGAGGGGTGTCCTACAATGAGCAGTTCTTC.

This clone was picked up one time. The rearrangement links TRBV27 to TRBJ2-5; a weak D match, TRBD2 (6 bases). This CDR3 region has 11 residues. Trimming shortened V by 10 bases and J by 7 bases, and 13 bases separated the two germline ends. The germline gives CDR1 MNHEY, CDR2 SMNVEV (reference sequence). The chain's CDR3 is CATHSGGTQYF. In DNA form, the CDR3 reads TGTGCCACACATAGCGGCGGGACCCAGTACTTC.

This chain links TRBV2 with TRBJ1-6; no firm D call. V lost 2 bases, J lost 9 bases, and 11 bases lay in between. CDR1 is SNHLY and CDR2 is FYNNEI in the germline V gene. The CDR3 is 14 residues long. The CDR3 nucleotides read TGTGCCAGCAGTGAATCGGTCGGGTTTTCACCCCTCCACTTT. Its protein product is CASSESVGFSPLHF.

This clone has at least ten counts. The rearrangement uses TRBV7-9 and TRBJ1-1; D possibly corresponds to TRBD1 (5 bases). The germline V and J ends were trimmed by 5 bases and 0 bases, with 13 bases remaining between them. The CDR3 is 15 amino acids. Germline CDR1 SEHNR, CDR2 FQNEAQ (reference sequence). The CDR3 coding sequence is TGTGCCAGCAGCACCGACAGCTCCGTGAACACTGAAGCTTTCTTT. Translation gives CASSTDSSVNTEAFF. Variable domain in full (rest from reference TRBV7-9 and TRBJ1-1): DTGVSQNPRHKITKRGQNVTFRCDPISEHNRLYWYRQTLGQGPEFLTYFQNEAQLEKSRLLSDRFSAERPKGSFSTLEIQRTEQGDSAMYLCASSTDSSVNTEAFFGQGTRLTVV.

The chain joins TRBV6-2 or TRBV6-3 to TRBJ2-5, with D possibly TRBD2 on 6 matching bases. This CDR3 comprises 11 residues. V was trimmed by 6 bases and J by 7 bases, leaving 9 bases between them. Germline loops: CDR1 MNHEY, CDR2 SVGEGT. The CDR3 nucleotides are TGTGCCAGCAGCCCCGGGGGGACCCAGTACTTC. Translating gives CASSPGGTQYF.

The V call is TRBV19, the J call TRBJ1-6; D call uncertain. Germline values: CDR1 LNHDA, CDR2 SQIVND (reference sequence). The CDR3 covers 14 residues. V lost 7 bases and J lost 8, with 15 bases in between. The CDR3 bases are TGTGCCAGTAACCGGTGGAGGGTTGATTCACCCCTCCACTTT. Protein product: CASNRWRVDSPLHF.